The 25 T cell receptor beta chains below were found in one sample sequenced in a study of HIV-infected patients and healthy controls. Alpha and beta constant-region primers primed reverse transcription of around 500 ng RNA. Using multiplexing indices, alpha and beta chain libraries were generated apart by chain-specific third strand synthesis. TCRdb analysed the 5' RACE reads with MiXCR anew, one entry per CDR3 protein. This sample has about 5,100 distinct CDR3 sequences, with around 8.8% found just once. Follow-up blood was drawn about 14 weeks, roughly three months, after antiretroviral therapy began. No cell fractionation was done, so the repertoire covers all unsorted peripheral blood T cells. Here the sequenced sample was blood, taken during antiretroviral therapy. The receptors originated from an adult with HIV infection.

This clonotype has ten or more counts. The CDR3 loop is CASSPRTSGNTGELFF. DNA of the CDR3: TGTGCCAGCAGCCCGCGGACTAGCGGGAACACCGGGGAGCTGTTTTTT. The chain employs TRBV7-8 and TRBJ2-2, with TRBD2 matching over 10 bases. The CDR3 runs 16 residues. V dropped 5 bases and J dropped 1; count of bases not matched to a gene: 4. Germline-derived CDR1 and CDR2 are SGHVS and FQNEAQ. The full variable domain, with the rest looked up from reference TRBV7-8 and TRBJ2-2, is GAGVSQSPRYKVAKRGQDVALRCDPISGHVSLFWYQQALGQGPEFLTYFQNEAQLDKSGLPSDRFFAERPEGSVSTLKIQRTQQEDSAVYLCASSPRTSGNTGELFFGEGSRLTVL.

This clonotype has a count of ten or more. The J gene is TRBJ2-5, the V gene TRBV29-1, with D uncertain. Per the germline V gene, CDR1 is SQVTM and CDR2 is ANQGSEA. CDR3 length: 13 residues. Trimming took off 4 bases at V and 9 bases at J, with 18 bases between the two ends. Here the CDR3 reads CSVGVSGFEAQYF. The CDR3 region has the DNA TGCAGCGTTGGAGTGTCAGGCTTTGAGGCCCAGTACTTC.

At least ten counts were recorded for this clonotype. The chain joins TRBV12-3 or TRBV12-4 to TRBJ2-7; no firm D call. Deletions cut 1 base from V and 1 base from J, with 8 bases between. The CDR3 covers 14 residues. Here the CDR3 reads CASSLGGMSYEQYF. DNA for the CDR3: TGTGCCAGCAGTTTAGGCGGTATGTCCTACGAGCAGTACTTC.

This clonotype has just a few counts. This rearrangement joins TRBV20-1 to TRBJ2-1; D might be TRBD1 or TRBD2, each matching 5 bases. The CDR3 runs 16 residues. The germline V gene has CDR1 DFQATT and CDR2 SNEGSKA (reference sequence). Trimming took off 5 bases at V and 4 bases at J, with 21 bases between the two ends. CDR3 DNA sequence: TGCAGTGCTCCCTACACCGGGACCCCCTTATACAATGAGCAGTTCTTC. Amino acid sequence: CSAPYTGTPLYNEQFF.

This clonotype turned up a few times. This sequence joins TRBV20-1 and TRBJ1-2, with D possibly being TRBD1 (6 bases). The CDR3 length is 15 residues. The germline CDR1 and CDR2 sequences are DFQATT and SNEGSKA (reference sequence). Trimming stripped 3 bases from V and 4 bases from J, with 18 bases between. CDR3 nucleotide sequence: TGCAGTGCTAGTGGAAACGCCGGACAGCTCTATGGCTACACCTTC. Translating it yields CSASGNAGQLYGYTF.

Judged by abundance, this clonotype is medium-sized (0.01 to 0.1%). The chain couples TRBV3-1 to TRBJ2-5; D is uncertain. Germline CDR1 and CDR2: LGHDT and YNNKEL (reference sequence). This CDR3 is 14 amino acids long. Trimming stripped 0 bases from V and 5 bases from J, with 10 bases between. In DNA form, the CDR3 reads TGTGCCAGCAGCCAAGATCTAACAAGTGAGACCCAGTACTTC. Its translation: CASSQDLTSETQYF.

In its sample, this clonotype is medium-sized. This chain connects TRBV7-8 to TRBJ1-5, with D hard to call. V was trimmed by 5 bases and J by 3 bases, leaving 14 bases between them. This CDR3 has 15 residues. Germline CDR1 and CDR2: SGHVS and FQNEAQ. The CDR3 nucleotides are TGTGCCAGCAGCATGGACGGGATTTTCAATCAGCCCCAGCATTTT. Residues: CASSMDGIFNQPQHF.

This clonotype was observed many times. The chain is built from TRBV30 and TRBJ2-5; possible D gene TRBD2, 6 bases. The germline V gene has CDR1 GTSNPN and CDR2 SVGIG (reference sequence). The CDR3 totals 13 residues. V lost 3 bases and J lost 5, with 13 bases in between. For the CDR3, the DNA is TGTGCCTGGAGCCGGGGGACGGCGGAGACCCAGTACTTC. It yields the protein CAWSRGTAETQYF. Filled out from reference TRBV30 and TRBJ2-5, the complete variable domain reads SQTIHQWPATLVQPVGSPLSLECTVEGTSNPNLYWYRQAAGRGLQLLFYSVGIGQISSEVPQNLSASRPQDRQFILSSKKLLLSDSGFYLCAWSRGTAETQYFGPGTRLLVL.

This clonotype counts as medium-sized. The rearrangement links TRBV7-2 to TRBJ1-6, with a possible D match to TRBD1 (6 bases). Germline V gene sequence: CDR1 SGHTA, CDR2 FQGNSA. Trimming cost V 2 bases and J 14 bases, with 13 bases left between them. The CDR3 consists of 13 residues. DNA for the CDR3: TGTGCCAGCAGCTTATCCGGGGGCCGTTCCCTCCACTTT. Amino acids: CASSLSGGRSLHF.

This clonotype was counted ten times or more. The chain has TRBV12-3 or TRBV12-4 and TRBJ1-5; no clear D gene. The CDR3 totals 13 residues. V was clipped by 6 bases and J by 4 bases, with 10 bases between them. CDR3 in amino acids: CASSHIFNQPQHF. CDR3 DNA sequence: TGTGCCAGCAGCCATATTTTTAATCAGCCCCAGCATTTT.

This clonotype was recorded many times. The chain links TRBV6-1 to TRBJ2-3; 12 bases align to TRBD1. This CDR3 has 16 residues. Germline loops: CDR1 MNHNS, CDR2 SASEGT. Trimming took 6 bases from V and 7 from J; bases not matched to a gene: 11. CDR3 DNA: TGTGCCAGCAGCCCTCGAGCGGGACAGGGGGCATATACGCAGTATTTT. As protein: CASSPRAGQGAYTQYF.

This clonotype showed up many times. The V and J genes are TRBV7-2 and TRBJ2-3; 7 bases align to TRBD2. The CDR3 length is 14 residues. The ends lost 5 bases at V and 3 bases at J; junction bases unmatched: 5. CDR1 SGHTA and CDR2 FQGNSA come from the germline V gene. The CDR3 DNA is TGTGCCAGCAGCCCGGGACTAACGACAGATACGCAGTATTTT. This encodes CASSPGLTTDTQYF.

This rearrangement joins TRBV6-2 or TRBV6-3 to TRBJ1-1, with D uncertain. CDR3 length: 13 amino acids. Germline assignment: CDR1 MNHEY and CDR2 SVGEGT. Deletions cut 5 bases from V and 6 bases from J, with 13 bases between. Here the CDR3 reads CASSRAIWAEAFF. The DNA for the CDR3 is TGTGCCAGCAGTCGGGCCATTTGGGCTGAAGCTTTCTTT.

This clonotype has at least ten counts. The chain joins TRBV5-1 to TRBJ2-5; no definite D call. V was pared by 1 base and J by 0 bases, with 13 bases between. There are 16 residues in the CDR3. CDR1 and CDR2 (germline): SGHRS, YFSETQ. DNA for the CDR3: TGCGCCAGCAGCTTGTTTGGACGGTGGAACCAAGAGACCCAGTACTTC. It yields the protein CASSLFGRWNQETQYF.

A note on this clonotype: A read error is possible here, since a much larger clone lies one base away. CDR3 nucleotide sequence: TGTGCCTGGAGTCCCCGAGGGCCTAGCAATCAGACCCAGCATTTT. Residues: CAWSPRGPSNQTQHF. V gene TRBV30 combines with J gene TRBJ1-5; D unclear. The length of the CDR3 is 15 residues. Germline assignment: CDR1 GTSNPN and CDR2 SVGIG (reference sequence).

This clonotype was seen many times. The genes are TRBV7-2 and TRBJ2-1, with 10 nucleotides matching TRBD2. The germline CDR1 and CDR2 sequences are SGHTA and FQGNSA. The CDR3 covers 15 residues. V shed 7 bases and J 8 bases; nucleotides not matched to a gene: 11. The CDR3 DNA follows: TGTGCCAGCACCCGAGCGGGGGGGTTAATCGATGAGCAGTTCTTC. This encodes CASTRAGGLIDEQFF.

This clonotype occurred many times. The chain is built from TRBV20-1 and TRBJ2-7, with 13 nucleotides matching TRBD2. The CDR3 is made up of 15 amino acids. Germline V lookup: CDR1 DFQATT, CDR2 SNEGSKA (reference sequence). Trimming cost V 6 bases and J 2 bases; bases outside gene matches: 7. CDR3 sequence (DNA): TGCAGTGCCCCCGGGACTAGCGGGAACCCCTACGAGCAGTACTTC. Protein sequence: CSAPGTSGNPYEQYF.

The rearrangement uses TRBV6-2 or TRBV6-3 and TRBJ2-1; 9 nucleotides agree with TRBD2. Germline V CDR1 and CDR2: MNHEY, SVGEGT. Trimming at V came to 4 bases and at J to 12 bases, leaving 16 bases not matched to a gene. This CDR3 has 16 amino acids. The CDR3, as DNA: TGTGCCAGCAGTTCCCTATCAGCGGGAGGCCCTCACGTGCAGTTCTTC. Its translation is CASSSLSAGGPHVQFF.

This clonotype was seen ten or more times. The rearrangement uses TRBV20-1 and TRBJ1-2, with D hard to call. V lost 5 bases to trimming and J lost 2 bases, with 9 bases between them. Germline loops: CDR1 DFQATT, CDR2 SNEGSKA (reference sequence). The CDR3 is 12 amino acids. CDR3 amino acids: CSAEARNYGYTF. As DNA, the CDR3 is TGCAGTGCTGAGGCAAGGAACTATGGCTACACCTTC.

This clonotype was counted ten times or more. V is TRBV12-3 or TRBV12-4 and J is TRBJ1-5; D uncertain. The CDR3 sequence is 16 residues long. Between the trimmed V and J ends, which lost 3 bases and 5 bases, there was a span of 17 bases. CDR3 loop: CASSLTNLGRDQPQHF. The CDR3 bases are TGTGCCAGCAGTTTGACCAACCTGGGAAGGGATCAGCCCCAGCATTTT.

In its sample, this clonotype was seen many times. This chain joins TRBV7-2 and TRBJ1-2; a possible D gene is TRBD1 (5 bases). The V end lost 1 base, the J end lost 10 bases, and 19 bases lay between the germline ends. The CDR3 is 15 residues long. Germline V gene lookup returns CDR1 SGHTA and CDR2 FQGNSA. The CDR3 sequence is CASSLDGARARDYTF. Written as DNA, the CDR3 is TGTGCCAGCAGCTTAGACGGGGCCAGGGCCCGTGACTACACCTTC.

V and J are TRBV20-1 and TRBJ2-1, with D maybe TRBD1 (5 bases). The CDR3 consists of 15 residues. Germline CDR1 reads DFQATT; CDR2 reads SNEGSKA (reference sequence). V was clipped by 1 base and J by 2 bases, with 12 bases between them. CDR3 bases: TGCAGTGCTAGAGCCCTGAAGGGGACCTACAATGAGCAGTTCTTC. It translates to CSARALKGTYNEQFF.

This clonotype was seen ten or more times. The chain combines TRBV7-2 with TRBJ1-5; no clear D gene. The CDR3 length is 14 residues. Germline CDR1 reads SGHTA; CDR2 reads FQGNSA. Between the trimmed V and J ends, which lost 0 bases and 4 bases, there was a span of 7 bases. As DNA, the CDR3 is TGTGCCAGCAGCTTAGCAGGGATGAATCAGCCCCAGCATTTT. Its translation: CASSLAGMNQPQHF.

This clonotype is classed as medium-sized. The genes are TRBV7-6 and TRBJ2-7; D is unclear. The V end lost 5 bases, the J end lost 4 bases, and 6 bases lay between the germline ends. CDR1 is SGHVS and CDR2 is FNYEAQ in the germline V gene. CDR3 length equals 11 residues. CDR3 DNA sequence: TGTGCCAGCAGCGACCTGTACGAGCAGTACTTC. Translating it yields CASSDLYEQYF. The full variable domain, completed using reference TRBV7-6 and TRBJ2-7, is GAGVSQSPRYKVTKRGQDVALRCDPISGHVSLYWYRQALGQGPEFLTYFNYEAQQDKSGLPNDRFSAERPEGSISTLTIQRTEQRDSAMYRCASSDLYEQYFGPGTRLTVT.

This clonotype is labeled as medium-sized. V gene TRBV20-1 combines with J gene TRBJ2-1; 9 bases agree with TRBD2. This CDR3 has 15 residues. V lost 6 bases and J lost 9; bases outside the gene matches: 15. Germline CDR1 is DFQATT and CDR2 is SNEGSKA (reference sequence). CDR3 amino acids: CSASPGTSSRGEQFF. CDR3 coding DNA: TGCAGTGCATCTCCCGGGACTAGCAGTAGGGGTGAGCAGTTCTTC.